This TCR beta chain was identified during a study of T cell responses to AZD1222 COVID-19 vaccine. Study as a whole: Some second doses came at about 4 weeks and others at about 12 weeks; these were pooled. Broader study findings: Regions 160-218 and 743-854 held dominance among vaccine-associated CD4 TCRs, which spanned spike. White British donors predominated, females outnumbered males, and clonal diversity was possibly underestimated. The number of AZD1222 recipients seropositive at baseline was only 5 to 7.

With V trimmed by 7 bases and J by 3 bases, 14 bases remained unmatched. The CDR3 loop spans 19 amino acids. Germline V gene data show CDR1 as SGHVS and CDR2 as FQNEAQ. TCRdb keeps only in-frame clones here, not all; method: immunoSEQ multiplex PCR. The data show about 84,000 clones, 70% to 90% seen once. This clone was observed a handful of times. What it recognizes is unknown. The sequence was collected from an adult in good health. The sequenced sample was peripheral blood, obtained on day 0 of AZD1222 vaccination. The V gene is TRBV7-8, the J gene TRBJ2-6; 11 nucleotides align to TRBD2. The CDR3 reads CASTPLPTSGSGGANVLTF. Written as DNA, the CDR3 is TGTGCCAGCACCCCGCTTCCAACTAGCGGGAGTGGTGGGGCCAACGTCCTGACTTTC.